This T cell receptor beta chain appears in the sequencing data of a study of regulatory T cells in long-lasting Graves disease. Combining iRepertoire HTBI primers with Arm-PCR of CDR3 regions, the authors built TCR beta libraries. TCRdb ran MiXCR on the multiplex PCR reads and lists one entry per CDR3 protein. Among over 650,000 distinct CDR3 sequences listed, about 30% were seen once. In germline, CDR1 is MNHEY, CDR2 SVGAGI. The CDR3 loop spans 14 amino acids. The germline V and J ends were trimmed by 0 bases and 7 bases, with 12 bases remaining between them. Study-wide results and limits: Whereas new patients shared about a thousand public clonotypes, persistent patients shared more, at a few thousand.

Time point noted: persistent/refractory GD, antithyroid drugs over 5 years with positive TRAb. From RNA extracted from PBMCs, the TCR library was made. In Xi'an, China, an endocrinology department was the source of patients. On this clonotype itself: Its antigen is as yet unknown.

Here the sequenced sample was peripheral blood mononuclear cells (PBMCs), taken when the disease was refractory, from a patient treated with antithyroid drugs. The rearrangement uses TRBV6-5 and TRBJ1-1; D is unresolved. This TCR was recovered from a female donor with Graves disease. In nucleotides, the CDR3 is TGTGCCAGCAGTTACTCGATCGCTACGAGTGAAGCTTTCTTT. As protein: CASSYSIATSEAFF.